This T cell receptor (beta chain) was profiled in a study of T cells after yellow fever vaccination. Study results and limitations: Most clones from primary vaccination resurfaced after the booster (approximately 96% CD4, approximately 88% CD8).

TCRdb re-analysed the 5' RACE reads in MiXCR, keeping a single row per CDR3 protein. The sample has about 220,000 distinct CDR3 sequences; approximately 3.2% are singletons. The CDR3 contains 16 residues. V lost 5 bases and J lost 0; bases outside the gene matches: 6. Germline CDR1 is DFQATT and CDR2 is SNEGSKA (reference sequence). This clonotype was counted many times. The target antigen is unknown. This receptor was taken from a man aged 18 to 30 who received the YFV17D yellow fever vaccine. The sequencing here drew on CD4+ T cells sorted from PBMCs, taken 10 days after the yellow fever booster vaccination. The genes are TRBV20-1 and TRBJ1-6; 8 bases are a match to TRBD1. The CDR3 loop is CSAATGGGSYNSPLHF. CDR3 coding DNA: TGCAGTGCTGCCACAGGGGGGGGCTCCTATAATTCACCCCTCCACTTT.